This T cell receptor beta chain was sequenced during a study of blood T cell repertoires in COVID-19. The V and J ends lost 6 bases and 3 bases, in that order; junction bases with no gene match: 8. CDR3 size: 15 residues. Germline CDR1 SGHAT, CDR2 FQNNGV. TCRdb keeps only in-frame clones here, not all; method: immunoSEQ multiplex PCR. The sample lists tens of thousands of clones; almost 85% were seen once. The source of this sequence is a human donor in a cohort sampled during active COVID-19. Material: peripheral blood. This chain uses TRBV11-2 with TRBJ2-1; 7 positions agree with TRBD2. The CDR3 protein is CASRTSGGGYNEQFF. In DNA, the CDR3 is TGTGCCAGCAGAACCTCTGGGGGGGGCTACAATGAGCAGTTCTTC.